This TCR beta chain was recorded in a study of cytomegalovirus exposure and HLA in healthy donors. PCR amplification relied on 60 Vbeta primers (plus 13 Jbeta primers). This table comes from immunoSEQ multiplex PCR, and its TCRdb copy is limited to in-frame clones, with some not included. The sample table includes 220,000 or so clones. Points on this clone: The antigen is unknown.

V was cut by 0 bases and J by 5 bases, with 11 bases left in between. This CDR3 has 14 residues. The germline V gene encodes CDR1 PRHDT and CDR2 FYEKMQ (reference sequence). Whole-study findings and limits: Later analysis associated a missense DCLRE1C variant with TCR beta V- and J-gene trimming.

Sequencing was performed on PBMCs. This rearrangement joins TRBV13 to TRBJ2-7; no firm D call. The TCR comes from a girl aged 2 to 10 in good health and CMV-seropositive. This chain's CDR3 is CASSLGSSGNEQYF. The CDR3 nucleotides read TGTGCCAGCAGCTTAGGCTCTAGTGGTAACGAGCAGTACTTC.